This TCR beta chain was found in a study of blood T cell repertoires in COVID-19. The overall study: Sources were T cells, B-cell-depleted T cells, or PBMCs; the material itself was cDNA or gDNA.

The CDR3 is 12 amino acids. V lost 6 bases and J lost 4, with 4 bases in between. CDR1 MNHEY and CDR2 SMNVEV come from the germline V gene (reference sequence). Authors' processing steps: For nucleated cells, counts were estimated from reference gene primer amplification. This table comes from immunoSEQ multiplex PCR, and its TCRdb copy is limited to in-frame clones, with some not included. The DNA was the basis for D and trimming; V, J and clone size are from that table. The sample lists more than 45,000 clones, about 79% occurring once. Sequencing was performed on peripheral blood. The receptor's source is a human donor in a cohort sampled during active COVID-19. The V and J genes are TRBV27 and TRBJ1-6, with D unresolved. The CDR3 bases are TGTGCCAGCAGCCCTTATAATTCACCCCTCCACTTT. Protein: CASSPYNSPLHF.